This TCR beta chain was documented in a study of vaccination and CD4 T cells after COVID-19. The wider study: The authors gave control cultures a CEFX pool, an HIV-1 Nef pool, or no peptide.

As to this clonotype: Its antigen is as yet unknown.

The treatment: approximately 10-day PBMC culture with coronavirus spike peptide pools or control peptides (ViraFEST assay). The collection of CD4+ T cells from the unexposed donor took place before the COVID-19 pandemic (2011-2018). ViraFEST used peptide pools to expand antigen-specific T cells before TCR sequencing. The CDR3 loop spans 13 amino acids. Trimming removed 3 bases from V and 0 bases from J, with 6 bases in between. Germline CDR1 reads SGHTA; CDR2 reads FQGNSA. An Oncomine TCR Beta short-read assay was used to sequence the DNA from cultured CD4+ T cells. Genomic DNA was drawn out of CD4+ T cells grown in culture. From the PCR reads, TCRdb called clonotypes with MiXCR, one entry per CDR3 protein. The sample records about 10,000 distinct CDR3 sequences, approximately 30% being singletons.

This receptor was obtained from a human donor in good health. Input material: CD4+ T cells from blood, cultured in vitro. The chain employs TRBV7-2 and TRBJ2-7; unclear D gene. The CDR3: CASSFAYSYEQYF. In DNA, the CDR3 is TGTGCCAGCAGCTTCGCCTACTCCTACGAGCAGTACTTC.